This section outlines one T cell receptor beta chain sequence together with its context. Its specific antigen is unknown. No clone much larger than this one lies a single base away; base qualities are absent. Using the deep immunoSEQ assay, multiplex PCR amplified TCR CDR3 regions from genomic DNA. Extracted genomic DNA from each cell subset was spread evenly across all wells of several immunoSEQ 96-well plates, with each plate serving as a replicate. For sorted subsets, each replicate PCR was loaded with about 200 ng genomic DNA, equivalent to 30,000 or so T cell genomes. The purified libraries were quantified using a Qubit 3.0 fluorometer, sized with a Bioanalyzer 2100, and then quantified again using the KAPA Library Quantification kit. Every immunoSEQ 96-well plate was sequenced on a separate single-read 150-cycle Illumina NextSeq 550 flow cell. Per the original workflow: Because the immunoSEQ output held only junctional sequences and lacked quality scores, the filtering could not match the filtering applied to full-length reads. To assign V/J genes and CDR3, sequences were annotated using PyIR, a Python wrapper for IgBLAST v1.9, with IMGT germline references. Any read was removed if the V/J assignment was weak (E-value above 1e-6), the CDR3 was missing, or the read contained stop codons, out-of-frame junctions, or ambiguous translated residues. V3J clonotypes were defined as sequences sharing an identical inferred V gene, J gene, and CDR3 amino acid sequence. Percentage overlap between repertoires was computed as shared unique clonotypes divided by the size of the smaller repertoire. RTK rarefaction, the Chao1 estimator, and Recon v2.1 estimates of unobserved clonotypes were used to assess repertoire richness. For all TCRbeta clonotypes obtained by the gDNA method from a few donors, generation probabilities were computed with OLGA. In its TCRdb copy, this immuneACCESS table keeps in-frame sequences only and misses some clones. Where compared with another copy, unresolved V genes explain less than half of these, and the others have no known cause. V and J calls and clone size are copied from that table; D and trimming were computed from the DNA. The table for this sample lists millions of clones; 85% to 95% of them were counted only once. The ten biggest clones cover approximately 0.13% of the sample.

The sample belongs to a study of shared clonotypes between healthy human individuals (TCRdb year 2020). About the investigation overall: The cohort included a few men and a couple of women between 18 and 49 years of age. For each donor, CD4 naive and CD4 memory were each run on three plates, CD8 naive on two plates, and CD8 memory on one plate. The study deeply sequenced blood TCR repertoires of 5 or 6 healthy adults to estimate repertoire size and the extent of clonotype sharing between individuals. Different laboratories and diverse techniques were used to prepare libraries and sequence TCR repertoires, to increase sequencing depth and limit assay-specific biases. Each donor's leukapheresis produced roughly between roughly 0.85 and 9 billion PBMCs. What the study reported, not specific to this receptor: Pairwise subsampling indicated that sequencing depth was expected to affect the degree of clonotype sharing among donors. The small number of donors limited the genetic and exposure-history diversity represented. Larger estimated clonotype richness was generally found for naive subsets than for memory subsets. Across a few donors, about 5% of naive CD4, approximately 3.6% of naive CD8, roughly 2.2% of memory CD4, and roughly 0.4% of memory CD8 clonotypes were shared. Clonotypes shared by all four sorted-subset donors showed higher generation probabilities than non-shared clonotypes. Sampling was restricted to blood, and TCR repertoires in tissue are likely to differ from TCR repertoires in blood. Even with the large sequencing depth, rarefaction of the sorted-subset datasets indicated that sequencing was incomplete.

The CDR3 spans 12 residues, from the cysteine through the phenylalanine. Of all the DNA, just the CDR3 is kept, 36 bases in frame from base 1. Deletion took 7 bases off V and 14 bases off J, with a span of 15 bases between the germline ends. CDR1 MDHEN and CDR2 SYDVKM were looked up in the germline V gene. Donors were healthy HIV-negative adults with no recently reported acute infections or vaccinations. Only Caucasian adults living in Nashville, Tennessee, USA were represented among the donors. Magnetic negative selection was used to enrich CD4+ T cells, after which naive cells were positively selected on CD45RA and the negative fraction became the memory subset. Blood was collected by leukapheresis, and PBMCs were isolated by Ficoll-Histopaque density gradient centrifugation and then cryopreserved in liquid nitrogen vapor phase. Purity and quantity of every magnetically sorted T cell population were checked by analytical flow cytometry. Genomic DNA was isolated from each sorted fraction and quantified by UV absorbance on a Nanodrop 2000c.

The receptor chain draws on TRBV28 and TRBJ1-6; no D gene call is confident. The sequence derives from a man aged 18 to 29 in good health. The sample comprised naive CD4+ T cells sorted from blood. Interpreted using the paper, the cell subset or site label stands for: CD45RA+ positively selected. The CDR3 is CASTELAGALHF. The nucleotide sequence reads TGTGCCAGCACCGAATTAGCGGGTGCCCTCCACTTT.